Shown below are 23 T cell receptor beta chains from a single sample sequenced in a study of tumor and adjacent non-tumor tissue in lung cancer. The template was RNA from unsorted bulk tissue. Distant lung tissue was collected more than 3 cm away from the tumor edge. The library came from three nested PCR rounds adapted from ARM-PCR protocols. TCRdb passed the multiplex PCR reads through MiXCR, listing each CDR3 protein once. The sample includes 60,000 to 100,000 distinct CDR3 sequences, less than 85% of them seen just once. The specimen was distant non-tumor lung tissue. The receptor source for this set is a man in his sixties or seventies with non-small cell lung cancer.

This chain joins TRBV11-2 and TRBJ1-1; 7 bases line up with TRBD1. Germline lookup yields CDR1 SGHAT and CDR2 FQNNGV. V was clipped by 7 bases and J by 0 bases; unmatched bases: 8. The CDR3 consists of 15 residues. In nucleotides, the CDR3 is TGTGCCAGCATCCGGGACAGAACCCTGAACACTGAAGCTTTCTTT. This translates into CASIRDRTLNTEAFF. Filled out from reference TRBV11-2 and TRBJ1-1, the complete variable domain reads EAGVAQSPRYKIIEKRQSVAFWCNPISGHATLYWYQQILGQGPKLLIQFQNNGVVDDSQLPKDRFSAERLKGVDSTLKIQPAKLEDSAVYLCASIRDRTLNTEAFFGQGTRLTVV.

Details on this clonotype: At one boundary the junction diverges from the germline segment, which might be a read error. V is TRBV4-2 and J is TRBJ2-3; D tentatively reads TRBD1 or TRBD2 (5 bases each). Germline-derived CDR1 and CDR2 are LGHNA and YNFKEQ. There are 16 residues in the CDR3. The CDR3 DNA is TGTGTCAGCAGCCTTTTGGGTAACGGGACGGAAGGTACGCAGTATTTT. It translates to CVSSLLGNGTEGTQYF.

Comments on this clonotype: The CDR3 does not close with the conserved phenylalanine or tryptophan, likely indicating a read error. The chain combines TRBV12-3 or TRBV12-4 with TRBJ1-5, with TRBD1 as a possible D gene (6 bases). The J call is doubtful: the DNA matches TRBJ2-3 better. This CDR3 spans 15 amino acids. This CDR3 reads CASSLGTGGNQPQYI. The CDR3 bases are TGTGCCAGCAGTTTAGGGACTGGGGGCAATCAGCCCCAGTATATT.

Remarks on this clonotype: Relative to the germline gene, one junction end is altered; a read error may explain this. The V and J genes are TRBV14 and TRBJ2-7, with D perhaps TRBD1 (6 bases). Germline V lookup: CDR1 SGHDN, CDR2 FVKESK. The CDR3 extends over 14 amino acids. In DNA form, the CDR3 reads TGTGCCAACAGCCACCTCAATAGGGCAGGGGCTTATTCTTTC. This translates into CANSHLNRAGAYSF.

A note on this clonotype: The CDR3 end shows no conserved phenylalanine or tryptophan, and so a read error is likely. The V gene is TRBV6-5, the J gene TRBJ1-1; tentatively, D is TRBD1 (5 bases). V was clipped by 7 bases and J by 1 base, with 10 bases between them. In germline, CDR1 is MNHEY, CDR2 SVGAGI. This CDR3 spans 13 amino acids. The CDR3 DNA is TGTGCCAGCAAGTACACAGGGAACACTGAAGCTTTCCTT. Its protein product is CASKYTGNTEAFL.

In its sample, this clonotype was seen a few times. A read error may produce the germline difference seen at one junction end. The chain carries TRBV6-2 or TRBV6-3 and TRBJ1-1; D uncertain. The length of the CDR3 is 15 residues. The germline CDR1 and CDR2 sequences are MNHEY and SVGEGT. DNA for the CDR3: TGTGCCAGCCGACCTTTAGTGGGAAAAAGAAGAGAAGTTTTCTTT. As protein: CASRPLVGKRREVFF.

Details on this clonotype: Compared with germline, one end of the junction differs, possibly owing to a read error. The chain joins TRBV4-2 to TRBJ2-3, with D hard to call. The CDR3 totals 16 residues. In germline, CDR1 is LGHNA, CDR2 YNFKEQ. For the CDR3, the DNA is TGTGCCAGCAGCCACGGCAGCGATCCGCTCACAGATAAGCAGTATTTT. It yields the protein CASSHGSDPLTDKQYF.

Regarding this clonotype: One end of the junction does not line up with germline, which may come from a read error. This chain connects TRBV6-5 to TRBJ2-2, with 7 bases fitting TRBD1. This CDR3 has 16 amino acids. Germline CDR1 MNHEY, CDR2 SVGAGI. The chain's CDR3 is CASSRDSGFRKGEMFF. In nucleotides, the CDR3 is TGTGCCAGTAGTCGGGACAGCGGATTTAGGAAAGGGGAGATGTTTTTT.

As to this clonotype: One junction end disagrees with the germline gene, perhaps due to a read error. This chain connects TRBV11-3 to TRBJ1-1, with D unclear. The CDR3 contains 13 residues. Germline CDR1 reads SGHNT; CDR2 reads YENEEA. CDR3 sequence reads: CASSLGLSTEALF. CDR3 nucleotide sequence: TGTGCCAGCAGCTTAGGGTTAAGCACTGAAGCTCTCTTT.

As concerns this clonotype: A junction end diverges from the germline sequence, so it may reflect a read error. This chain uses TRBV5-4 with TRBJ2-5, with TRBD1 matching 9 bases. The CDR3 contains 16 residues. Germline V gives CDR1 SGHNT, CDR2 YYREEE (reference sequence). CDR3 bases: TGTGCCAGTAGTTACTTTTCGGGACAGGGAGGAGAGACCCATTACTTC. Protein product: CASSYFSGQGGETHYF.

This clonotype is a singleton in its sample. This may come from a read error, since a much larger clone is one base off. V gene TRBV11-1 combines with J gene TRBJ2-1; possibly TRBD2 for D (6 bases). The germline CDR1 and CDR2 sequences are SGHAT and FQDESV (reference sequence). The CDR3 has 13 amino acids. In DNA form, the CDR3 reads TGTGCCAGCAGCCCGGGAGTTGGCAATGAGCAGTCCTTC. It encodes CASSPGVGNEQSF.

By share, this clonotype ranks as medium-sized. This rearrangement joins TRBV12-3 or TRBV12-4 to TRBJ1-1; D uncertain. Trimming took off 6 bases at V and 5 bases at J, with 10 bases between the two ends. The CDR3 covers 12 residues. CDR3: CASSGSPTEAFF. CDR3 DNA sequence: TGTGCCAGCAGCGGTTCCCCGACTGAAGCTTTCTTT.

Regarding this clonotype: A read error may produce the germline difference seen at one junction end. The rearrangement links TRBV4-1 to TRBJ2-7, with 11 bases fitting TRBD2. Germline CDR1 is MGHRA and CDR2 is YSYEKL. This CDR3 has 16 amino acids. The CDR3 is CVSCRTLAGEGDKQYF. In DNA form, the CDR3 reads TGCGTCAGCTGCCGGACACTAGCGGGAGAGGGGGACAAGCAGTACTTC.

As to this clonotype: Germline and junction disagree at one end, which may indicate a read error. The rearrangement links TRBV28 to TRBJ2-7; 8 bases fit TRBD1. Germline V gene data show CDR1 as MDHEN and CDR2 as SYDVKM. This CDR3 has 14 amino acids. CDR3 nucleotides: TGTGCCGGCAGTTTGTCCACAGGGGGTTACGAGCAGTACTTC. Translated, it gives CAGSLSTGGYEQYF. Filled out from reference TRBV28 and TRBJ2-7, the complete variable domain reads DVKVTQSSRYLVKRTGEKVFLECVQDMDHENMFWYRQDPGLGLRLIYFSYDVKMKEKGDIPEGYSVSREKKERFSLILESASTNQTSMYLCAGSLSTGGYEQYFGPGTRLTVT.

To note about this clonotype: This clone may be a read error of a much larger clone one base away. V and J are TRBV9 and TRBJ2-4; D possibly uses TRBD1 or TRBD2 (6 bases each). The CDR3 consists of 14 residues. CDR1 and CDR2 from the germline V gene are SGDLS and YYNGEE. CDR3 sequence (DNA): TGTGCCAGCAGCGTAGCGGGGGCCAAAAACATTCAGTGCTTC. Translating gives CASSVAGAKNIQCF.

As to this clonotype: A junction boundary mismatches the germline segment, possibly from a read error. The chain recombines TRBV12-3 or TRBV12-4 with TRBJ1-4, with D possibly being TRBD1 (6 bases). This CDR3 has 15 amino acids. CDR3 amino acids: CVSATQQGLNEKLFF. The CDR3 coding sequence is TGTGTCAGCGCCACCCAACAGGGTTTAAATGAAAAACTGTTTTTT.

In regard to this clonotype: A read error may explain this, as a much larger clone is one base away. This chain joins TRBV6-5 and TRBJ2-1, with D possibly being TRBD2 (5 bases). Germline V gives CDR1 MNHEY, CDR2 SVGAGI. This CDR3 comprises 14 residues. V gave up 2 bases and J gave up 9 bases, with 14 bases separating them. CDR3 amino acids: CASSYVARVSEQFF. CDR3 bases: TGTGCCAGCAGTTACGTAGCGAGAGTAAGTGAGCAGTTCTTC.

The chain links TRBV20-1 to TRBJ1-5; D gene ambiguous. Per germline, CDR1 DFQATT and CDR2 SNEGSKA (reference sequence). Trimming pared 5 bases from V and 3 bases from J, leaving 14 bases between. The CDR3 covers 14 residues. The CDR3 coding sequence is TGCAGTGCTGGGATCGAGCATAACAATCAGCCCCAGCATTTT. Protein: CSAGIEHNNQPQHF.

Details on this clonotype: The junction departs from germline at one end; a sequencing error may be responsible. The rearrangement joins TRBV6-2 or TRBV6-3 to TRBJ2-1; D is uncertain. CDR1 MNHEY and CDR2 SVGEGT come from the germline V gene. CDR3 length: 11 amino acids. As DNA, the CDR3 is TGTCCCAGCAGTTACATTAATGAGCAGTCCTTC. Its protein product is CPSSYINEQSF.

Of note for this clonotype: An end of the junction does not agree with germline; a read error may underlie this. The chain has TRBV4-1 and TRBJ1-5; D remains unclear. The CDR3 is made up of 13 amino acids. Germline V gene lookup returns CDR1 MGHRA and CDR2 YSYEKL. CDR3 in amino acids: CASSQAINQSHHF. The CDR3 coding sequence is TGCGCCAGCAGCCAAGCGATCAATCAGTCCCATCATTTT.

The chain has TRBV6-1 and TRBJ2-1; perhaps TRBD1 as D (7 bases). Germline lookup yields CDR1 MNHNS and CDR2 SASEGT. This CDR3 is built from 14 residues. Trimming stripped 7 bases from V and 0 bases from J, with 10 bases between. The CDR3 reads CASTGGGSYNEQFF. In nucleotides, the CDR3 is TGTGCCAGCACAGGGGGAGGCTCCTACAATGAGCAGTTCTTC.

In the case of this clonotype: The junction does not match germline at one end; this may be a read error. V and J are TRBV28 and TRBJ1-4, with D maybe TRBD1 (5 bases). In germline, CDR1 is MDHEN, CDR2 SYDVKM. The CDR3 is 13 amino acids. CDR3 amino acids: CASGFGGDEKLFF. For the CDR3, the DNA is TGTGCCAGCGGTTTCGGGGGGGATGAAAAACTGTTTTTT.

Points on this clonotype: Relative to the germline gene, one junction end is altered; a read error may explain this. J is TRBJ2-2 and V is TRBV10-3, with D perhaps matching TRBD2 (5 bases). Germline lookup yields CDR1 ENHRY and CDR2 SYGVKD. CDR3 length: 15 amino acids. CDR3 DNA sequence: TGTGCCGACCCGGATAGCGCTCAGAACACCGGGGAACTGTTTTTT. Its protein product is CADPDSAQNTGELFF.